At least ten counts were recorded for the clone carrying this T cell receptor (beta chain). What it binds is unknown. This sample is part of a study of T cells after yellow fever vaccination. Study findings and constraints: Weaker overall, the secondary response nonetheless peaked faster (day 5 versus 15).

TCRdb re-analysed the 5' RACE reads in MiXCR, keeping a single row per CDR3 protein. The table shows about 210,000 distinct CDR3 sequences, with about 3% occurring only once. The specimen was CD4+ T cells sorted from PBMCs, collected 10 days after the yellow fever booster vaccination. The sequence was collected from a man aged 18 to 29 who received the YFV17D yellow fever vaccine.

Here the CDR3 reads CASSSQNYRATGPLHF. CDR3 in DNA: TGTGCCAGCAGCTCCCAAAATTACCGGGCAACGGGGCCCCTCCACTTT. The chain combines TRBV7-8 with TRBJ1-6; D gene ambiguous. Deletions cut 4 bases from V and 13 bases from J, with 23 bases between. This CDR3 region has 16 residues. Germline V lookup: CDR1 SGHVS, CDR2 FQNEAQ.